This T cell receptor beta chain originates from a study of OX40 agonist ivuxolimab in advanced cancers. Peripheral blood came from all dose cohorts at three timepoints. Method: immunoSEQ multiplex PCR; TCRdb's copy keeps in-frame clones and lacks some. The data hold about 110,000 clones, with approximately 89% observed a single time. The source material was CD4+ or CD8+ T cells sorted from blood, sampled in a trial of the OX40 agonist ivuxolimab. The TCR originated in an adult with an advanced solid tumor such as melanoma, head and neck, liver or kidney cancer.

The CDR3 protein is CASRTPRTYNEQFF. The CDR3 DNA reads as TGCGCCAGCAGGACCCCCAGAACCTACAATGAGCAGTTCTTC. This sequence joins TRBV10-2 and TRBJ2-1; D not resolved. The CDR3 has 14 amino acids. CDR1 WSHSY and CDR2 SAAADI come from the germline V gene. Trimming left V 6 bases short and J 2 bases short, with 11 bases between.